Listed below are T cell receptor beta chains from one sample, sequenced in a study of response to subunit inactivated influenza vaccine. TCRdb re-analysed the RT-PCR reads in MiXCR, keeping a single row per CDR3 protein. The sample holds fewer than 250,000 distinct CDR3 sequences, around 15% seen once. Specimen: CD8+ T cells sorted from PBMCs, collected roughly 5 days after vaccination. These receptors were collected from a man aged 45 to 65 who received an inactivated influenza vaccine. The CDR3 runs from the conserved cysteine through the conserved F or W. The D gene is left open where the match is weak. Size values are once, few and many counts, or a class for expanded clones, and some rows have none.

d_gene	abundance	v_gene	j_gene	CDR3aa	CDR3nt
TRBD1	many	TRBV20-1	TRBJ2-7	CSASAGTGGFEQYF	TGCAGTGCTAGCGCGGGGACAGGGGGATTCGAGCAGTACTTC
-	few	TRBV11-2	TRBJ2-2	CASSLGRPRGTGELFF	TGTGCCAGCAGCCTCGGCCGGCCCCGGGGCACCGGGGAGCTGTTTTTT
TRBD1	few	TRBV13	TRBJ2-7	CASSPQGDIDEQYF	TGTGCCAGCAGCCCCCAGGGGGACATCGACGAGCAGTACTTC
-	-	TRBV3-1	TRBJ2-1	CASSQGGVSEQFF	TGTGCCAGCAGCCAAGGGGGCGTGTCAGAGCAGTTCTTC
-	few	TRBV11-2	TRBJ1-5	CASSLVGKNQPQHF	TGTGCCAGCAGCTTAGTCGGCAAAAATCAGCCCCAGCATTTT
-	few	TRBV5-6	TRBJ1-2	CASSLAAGINTF	TGTGCCAGCAGCTTGGCCGCAGGGATTAACACCTTC
TRBD2	many	TRBV29-1	TRBJ2-1	CSVEDQREDLYNEQFF	TGCAGCGTTGAAGATCAACGGGAGGACCTCTACAATGAGCAGTTCTTC
-	few	TRBV6-1	TRBJ2-1	CASRPLSGRVDNEQFF	TGTGCCAGCAGACCTCTTAGCGGCAGGGTAGACAATGAGCAGTTCTTC
TRBD1	many	TRBV12-3/TRBV12-4	TRBJ1-1	CASSFSTQGLDTEAFF	TGTGCCAGCAGTTTTTCCACACAGGGGTTGGACACTGAAGCTTTCTTT
TRBD2	-	TRBV20-1	TRBJ2-5	CSARGRTSGGQETQYF	TGCAGTGCTAGAGGCCGGACTAGCGGGGGGCAAGAGACCCAGTACTTC
TRBD2	-	TRBV9	TRBJ2-3	CASSDFSGGALDTQYF	TGTGCCAGCAGCGATTTTAGCGGGGGGGCGTTAGATACGCAGTATTTT
-	-	TRBV5-1	TRBJ2-2	CASSLVRAGELFF	TGCGCCAGCAGCTTGGTCAGGGCCGGGGAGCTGTTTTTT
TRBD2	few	TRBV7-2	TRBJ2-7	CASSLTSENYEQYF	TGTGCCAGCAGCCTGACTAGCGAAAACTACGAGCAGTACTTC
TRBD2	few	TRBV7-8	TRBJ2-1	CASRGLSLAGNEQFF	TGTGCCAGCAGAGGACTCTCACTAGCGGGGAATGAGCAGTTCTTC
-	few	TRBV4-3	TRBJ1-1	CASSRWENTEAFF	TGCGCCAGCAGCCGCTGGGAGAACACTGAAGCTTTCTTT
TRBD2	-	TRBV4-3	TRBJ2-5	CASSQASGLAARETQYF	TGCGCCAGCAGCCAAGCTTCTGGGCTAGCGGCGAGAGAGACCCAGTACTTC
TRBD2	few	TRBV6-2/TRBV6-3	TRBJ2-2	CASRLGLVFGGELFF	TGTGCCAGCAGACTTGGACTAGTATTTGGCGGGGAGCTGTTTTTT
-	few	TRBV12-3/TRBV12-4	TRBJ2-3	CASSLAGEGDTQYF	TGTGCCAGCAGTTTAGCGGGAGAGGGAGATACGCAGTATTTT
TRBD2	many	TRBV7-9	TRBJ2-1	CASSLAAAGGDNEQFF	TGTGCCAGCAGCTTAGCAGCGGCGGGGGGGGACAATGAGCAGTTCTTC
TRBD2	-	TRBV4-3	TRBJ2-1	CASSQDPRGVDEQFF	TGCGCCAGCAGCCAAGATCCACGGGGGGTTGATGAGCAGTTCTTC
-	-	TRBV5-6	TRBJ2-7	CASSGLRDTSPYEQYF	TGTGCCAGCAGCGGCCTCCGGGACACGTCCCCCTACGAGCAGTACTTC
-	few	TRBV28	TRBJ1-2	CASSYNKNGGFYGYTF	TGTGCCAGCAGTTACAACAAAAATGGGGGGTTCTATGGCTACACCTTC